One and the same sample provided the 13 T cell receptor beta chains below, sequenced in a study of T cells in Graves' hyperthyroidism and ophthalmopathy (dated by TCRdb to between 2017 and 2020). The receptor library was made with multiplex PCR. This sample was sequenced with an Illumina HiSeq 2000. Amplification of TCR beta CDR3 regions was carried out from RNA transcripts. The TCR CDR3 was subjected to a first round of RT-PCR using the HTBI primer set and the Qiagen OneStep RT-PCR kit. Through fastp at Q25 and MiXCR, TCRdb rebuilt clones from the public reads, retaining in-frame beta chains. Each CDR3 protein gets just one entry, which takes the most common genes and DNA from the rows behind it. The sample has a few hundred thousand distinct CDR3 sequences on record, approximately 15% of them singletons. The top ten clonotypes cover around 3.5% of the sample. The sequencing sample was made of blood. The receptors stem from a woman between 40 and 55 years old with Graves' ophthalmopathy.

In nucleotides, the CDR3 is TGCAGTGCTAGTGACTTTAGCGCCTACGAGCAGTACTTC. Protein product: CSASDFSAYEQYF. The V and J genes are TRBV20-1 and TRBJ2-7, with TRBD2 as a possible D gene (5 bases). V lost 3 bases to trimming and J lost 2 bases, with 11 bases between them. Germline lookup yields CDR1 DFQATT and CDR2 SNEGSKA (reference sequence). The CDR3 is made up of 13 amino acids.

The chain has TRBV12-3 or TRBV12-4 and TRBJ1-2; tentative D call: TRBD1 (5 bases). V lost 5 bases and J lost 1, with 20 bases in between. The CDR3 contains 17 residues. The CDR3 region is CASSPQGGRTINYGYTF. For the CDR3, the DNA is TGTGCCAGCAGTCCCCAGGGAGGACGGACAATTAACTATGGCTACACCTTC.

This clonotype occurred many times. The chain couples TRBV6-1 to TRBJ2-3; no reliable D call. V was cut by 6 bases and J by 3 bases, with 10 bases left in between. There are 13 residues in the CDR3. The germline gives CDR1 MNHNS, CDR2 SASEGT. The CDR3 sequence is CASRPRLTDTQYF. The CDR3 DNA reads as TGTGCCAGCAGACCCCGGCTAACAGATACGCAGTATTTT.

The sample holds many counts of this clonotype. This chain uses TRBV18 with TRBJ1-3; the D gene is possibly TRBD1 (6 bases). Trimming left V 1 base short and J 0 bases short, with 10 bases between. Germline loops: CDR1 KGHSH, CDR2 LQKENI. The CDR3 runs 16 residues. Here the CDR3 DNA reads TGTGCCAGCTCACCACGGTCGGACAGCTCTGGAAACACCATATATTTT. Amino acid sequence: CASSPRSDSSGNTIYF.

Ten or more counts support this clonotype. CDR3 sequence: CSVSTTYGYTF. CDR3 DNA sequence: TGCAGCGTTTCCACGACCTATGGCTACACCTTC. V usage is TRBV29-1 and J usage is TRBJ1-2, with no clear D. Trimming shortened V by 5 bases and J by 4 bases, and 8 bases separated the two germline ends. The CDR3 runs to 11 residues. Germline CDR1 and CDR2: SQVTM and ANQGSEA. Together with reference TRBV29-1 and TRBJ1-2, the CDR3 gives the full variable domain: SAVISQKPSRDICQRGTSLTIQCQVDSQVTMMFWYRQQPGQSLTLIATANQGSEATYESGFVIDKFPISRPNLTFSTLTVSNMSPEDSSIYLCSVSTTYGYTFGSGTRLTVV.

V gene TRBV24-1 combines with J gene TRBJ1-3; D might be TRBD1 (6 bases). V lost 4 bases, J lost 3 bases, and 15 bases lay in between. Per the germline V gene, CDR1 is KGHDR and CDR2 is SFDVKD. There are 16 residues in the CDR3. This CDR3 reads CATSDSIGTFGNTIYF. DNA for the CDR3: TGTGCCACCAGTGACTCCATCGGGACATTTGGAAACACCATATATTTT.

V gene TRBV3-1 combines with J gene TRBJ2-2; TRBD1 matches 9 bases. Per germline, CDR1 LGHDT and CDR2 YNNKEL (reference sequence). V shed 5 bases and J 4 bases; nucleotides not matched to a gene: 8. The CDR3 consists of 16 residues. The CDR3 sequence is CASSGQGRKGTGELFF. CDR3 nucleotide sequence: TGTGCCAGCAGCGGACAGGGGAGAAAGGGCACCGGGGAGCTGTTTTTT.

This clonotype was seen more than once but under ten times. This sequence joins TRBV7-8 and TRBJ2-7; D possibly corresponds to TRBD1 (5 bases). The CDR3 loop spans 13 amino acids. The V and J ends lost 2 bases and 9 bases respectively, with 14 bases between them. Germline V gives CDR1 SGHVS, CDR2 FQNEAQ. DNA of the CDR3: TGTGCCAGCAGCTTAAAAGGGGCCAAAGTGCAGTACTTC. Residues: CASSLKGAKVQYF. The complete variable domain, with remaining parts taken from reference TRBV7-8 and TRBJ2-7, reads GAGVSQSPRYKVAKRGQDVALRCDPISGHVSLFWYQQALGQGPEFLTYFQNEAQLDKSGLPSDRFFAERPEGSVSTLKIQRTQQEDSAVYLCASSLKGAKVQYFGPGTRLTVT.

This clonotype has ten or more counts. The genes are TRBV15 and TRBJ2-3; no reliable D call. The CDR3 spans 14 residues. Germline values: CDR1 LNHNV, CDR2 YYDKDF (reference sequence). V lost 4 bases, J lost 3 bases, and 11 bases lay in between. This CDR3 is CATSMTSKTDTQYF. As DNA, the CDR3 is TGTGCCACCAGCATGACAAGTAAGACAGATACGCAGTATTTT.

This clonotype has only a few counts. The chain uses TRBV12-3 or TRBV12-4 and TRBJ2-4; D is undetermined. Between the trimmed V and J ends, which lost 6 bases and 0 bases, there was a span of 12 bases. CDR3 length: 15 amino acids. CDR3 in DNA: TGTGCCAGCAGCCTCCCCCTGTCAGCCAAAAACATTCAGTACTTC. It encodes CASSLPLSAKNIQYF.

There are many counts of this clonotype. V gene TRBV5-1 combines with J gene TRBJ2-7; TRBD2 matches at 9 bases. CDR1 is SGHRS, CDR2 YFSETQ, per germline. The CDR3 covers 22 residues. Trimming cost V 4 bases and J 2 bases; bases outside gene matches: 28. CDR3: CASSRPAPKPGQTGTSTYEQYF. In nucleotides, the CDR3 is TGCGCCAGCAGCCGCCCCGCTCCAAAACCGGGACAGACCGGGACTAGCACCTACGAGCAGTACTTC.

The rearrangement links TRBV29-1 to TRBJ1-2, with 8 bases matching TRBD1. From germline, CDR1 is SQVTM and CDR2 ANQGSEA. The V gene end was trimmed by 4 bases and the J gene end by 8 bases; junction bases not matched to a gene: 6. The CDR3 runs 12 residues. CDR3 sequence: CSVAPDREGYTF. The CDR3 nucleotides are TGCAGCGTTGCCCCGGACAGGGAAGGCTACACCTTC.

This clonotype came up many times. This sequence joins TRBV28 and TRBJ2-5; D is unresolved. V lost 5 bases and J 3 bases, leaving 13 bases between the germline ends. This CDR3 comprises 14 residues. The germline gives CDR1 MDHEN, CDR2 SYDVKM. The CDR3 DNA reads as TGTGCCAGCAGTGCCCCCCGGAGCGAAGAGACCCAGTACTTC. Its translation: CASSAPRSEETQYF. The variable domain in full, with the rest retrieved from reference TRBV28 and TRBJ2-5, is DVKVTQSSRYLVKRTGEKVFLECVQDMDHENMFWYRQDPGLGLRLIYFSYDVKMKEKGDIPEGYSVSREKKERFSLILESASTNQTSMYLCASSAPRSEETQYFGPGTRLLVL.